This entry is about one TCR beta chain. The entry originates in a study of control samples from healthy donors and cancer patients. Trimming cost V 8 bases and J 5 bases, with 15 bases left between them. The germline V gene encodes CDR1 MNHEY and CDR2 SVGAGI. This CDR3 has 13 amino acids. Sequencing used immunoSEQ multiplex PCR; TCRdb keeps in-frame clones, though not all of them. The table lists 75,000 to 90,000 clones, around 85% of them singletons. The origin of this receptor is a woman aged 40 to 50 in good health. Sequencing was carried out using blood. The V call is TRBV6-5, the J call TRBJ1-1; D may be TRBD1 (5 bases). The CDR3 bases are TGTGCCAGCGGCCGGGGAAGGGGAACTGAAGCTTTCTTT. Its protein is CASGRGRGTEAFF.